This T cell receptor beta chain is from a study of breast tumors, draining lymph nodes, adjacent tissues. One entry per CDR3 protein, called by TCRdb with MiXCR from the multiplex PCR reads. The repertoire holds about 16,000 distinct CDR3 sequences, around 47% seen once, with under 30% in the top ten. The study, taken as a whole, reports: Luminal-like breast cancer showed significantly higher tumor–nontumor repertoire similarity than basal-like. Tumor TCR diversity was below lymph nodes but above nontumor tissue. That most tumor T cells come from lymph nodes remained unproven. The data were judged consistent with most tumor T cells coming from lymph node and expanding in tumor.

In this sample, this clonotype turned up many times. Its antigen is not identified. The receptor was isolated from a female donor with breast cancer. Some clones in this sample may be carry-over from other donors' samples. Input material: tumor-adjacent breast tissue.

The CDR3 protein is CASSPHLLGNEQFF. CDR3 nucleotide sequence: TGTGCCAGCAGCCCCCACCTGCTAGGGAATGAGCAGTTCTTC. The gene calls are TRBV7-2 and TRBJ2-1; D remains ambiguous. Germline CDR1 SGHTA, CDR2 FQGNSA. The CDR3 length is 14 residues. Trimming stripped 5 bases from V and 7 bases from J, with 15 bases between.